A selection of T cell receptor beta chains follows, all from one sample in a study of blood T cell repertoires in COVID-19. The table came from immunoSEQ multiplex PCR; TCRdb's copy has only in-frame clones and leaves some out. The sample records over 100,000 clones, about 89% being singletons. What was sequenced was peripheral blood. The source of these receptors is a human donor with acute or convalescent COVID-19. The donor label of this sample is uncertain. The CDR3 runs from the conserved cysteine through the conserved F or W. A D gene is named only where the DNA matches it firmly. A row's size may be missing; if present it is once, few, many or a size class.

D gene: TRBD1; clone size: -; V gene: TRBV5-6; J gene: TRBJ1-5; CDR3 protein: CASSNRDRYNQPQHF; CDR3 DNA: TGTGCCAGCAGCAACCGGGACAGGTACAATCAGCCCCAGCATTTT
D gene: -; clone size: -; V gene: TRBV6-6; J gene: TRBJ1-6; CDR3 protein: CASSYYQGSNSPLHF; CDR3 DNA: TGTGCCAGCAGTTACTATCAGGGGTCTAATTCACCCCTCCACTTT
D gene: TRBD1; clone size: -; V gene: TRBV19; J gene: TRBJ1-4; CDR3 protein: CASSILSTGGDEKLFF; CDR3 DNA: TGTGCCAGTAGTATCCTCTCGACAGGGGGGGATGAAAAACTGTTTTTT
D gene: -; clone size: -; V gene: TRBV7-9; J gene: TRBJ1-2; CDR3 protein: CASSLRDSTYGYTF; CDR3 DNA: TGTGCCAGCAGCCTTCGGGACTCGACCTATGGCTACACCTTC
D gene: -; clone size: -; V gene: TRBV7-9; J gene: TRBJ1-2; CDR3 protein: CASSSLAQGYGYTF; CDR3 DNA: TGTGCCAGCAGCTCGCTGGCCCAGGGCTATGGCTACACCTTC
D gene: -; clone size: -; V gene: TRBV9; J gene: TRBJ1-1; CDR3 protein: CASSVDQGPDTEAFF; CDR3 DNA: TGTGCCAGCAGCGTAGATCAGGGGCCCGACACTGAAGCTTTCTTT
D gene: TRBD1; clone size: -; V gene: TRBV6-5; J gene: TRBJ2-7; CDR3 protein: CASLTGQTYEQYF; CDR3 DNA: TGTGCCAGCCTAACGGGACAGACCTACGAGCAGTACTTC
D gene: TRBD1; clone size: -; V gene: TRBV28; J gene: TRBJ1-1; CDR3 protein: CASSPQDREGAEAFF; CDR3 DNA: TGTGCCAGCAGTCCCCAGGACAGGGAAGGGGCTGAAGCTTTCTTT
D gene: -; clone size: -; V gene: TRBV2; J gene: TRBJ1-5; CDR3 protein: CASSATEAEQPQHF; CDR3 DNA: TGTGCCAGCAGCGCGACGGAGGCCGAACAGCCCCAGCATTTT
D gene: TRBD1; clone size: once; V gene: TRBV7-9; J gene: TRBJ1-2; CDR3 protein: CASSLGQGPNYGYTF; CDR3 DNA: TGTGCCAGCAGCTTAGGACAGGGTCCTAACTATGGCTACACCTTC
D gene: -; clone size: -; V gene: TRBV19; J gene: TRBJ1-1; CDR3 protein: CASSIQGRAFF; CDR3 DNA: TGTGCCAGTAGTATCCAGGGTAGGGCTTTCTTT
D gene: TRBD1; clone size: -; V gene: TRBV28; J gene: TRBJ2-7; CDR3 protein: CASSLRTGVYEQYF; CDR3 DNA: TGTGCCAGCAGTTTAAGGACAGGGGTCTACGAGCAGTACTTC
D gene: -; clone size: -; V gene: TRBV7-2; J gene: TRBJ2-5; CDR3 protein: CASSFQAGEETQYF; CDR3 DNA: TGTGCCAGCAGCTTTCAGGCAGGGGAAGAGACCCAGTACTTC
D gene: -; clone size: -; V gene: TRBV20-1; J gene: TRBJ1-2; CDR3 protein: CSASEGHGYTF; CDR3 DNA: TGCAGTGCTAGTGAGGGGCATGGCTACACCTTC
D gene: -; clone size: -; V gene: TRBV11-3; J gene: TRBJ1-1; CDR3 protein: CASSFAENTEAFF; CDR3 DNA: TGTGCCAGCAGCTTTGCGGAGAACACTGAAGCTTTCTTT
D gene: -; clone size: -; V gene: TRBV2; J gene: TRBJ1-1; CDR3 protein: CASSEAVRDAFF; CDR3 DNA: TGTGCCAGCAGTGAAGCAGTCCGGGATGCTTTCTTT
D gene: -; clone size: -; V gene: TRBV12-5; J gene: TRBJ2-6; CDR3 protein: CASGLGAAGANVLTF; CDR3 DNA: TGTGCTAGTGGGCTTGGGGCGGCTGGGGCCAACGTCCTGACTTTC
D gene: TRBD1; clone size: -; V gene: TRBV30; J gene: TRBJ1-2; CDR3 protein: CAWWTGFGYTF; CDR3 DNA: TGTGCCTGGTGGACAGGGTTTGGCTACACCTTC
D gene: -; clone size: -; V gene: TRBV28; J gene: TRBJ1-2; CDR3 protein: CASSLQGNYGYTF; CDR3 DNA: TGTGCCAGCAGTCTACAGGGTAACTATGGCTACACCTTC
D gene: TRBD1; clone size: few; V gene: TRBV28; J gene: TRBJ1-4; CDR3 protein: CASRQGNGEKLFF; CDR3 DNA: TGTGCCAGCCGACAGGGCAATGGAGAAAAACTGTTTTTT
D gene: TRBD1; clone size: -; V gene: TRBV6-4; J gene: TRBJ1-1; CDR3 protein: CASRQGFNTEAFF; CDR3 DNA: TGTGCCAGCCGACAGGGATTTAACACTGAAGCTTTCTTT
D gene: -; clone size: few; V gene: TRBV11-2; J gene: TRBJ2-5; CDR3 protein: CASSLGRGLGETQYF; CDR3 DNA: TGTGCCAGCAGCTTAGGGCGGGGGCTTGGAGAGACCCAGTACTTC
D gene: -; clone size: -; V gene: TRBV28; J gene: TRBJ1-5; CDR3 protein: CASSLIGQHNQPQHF; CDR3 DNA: TGTGCCAGCAGTTTGATCGGACAGCACAATCAGCCCCAGCATTTT
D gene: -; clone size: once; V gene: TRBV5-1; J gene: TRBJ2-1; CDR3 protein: CASSFAQGQDYNEQFF; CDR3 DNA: TGCGCCAGCAGCTTCGCTCAGGGGCAGGACTACAATGAGCAGTTCTTC
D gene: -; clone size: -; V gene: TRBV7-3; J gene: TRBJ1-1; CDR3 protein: CASSSDSMNTEAFF; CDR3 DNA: TGTGCCAGCAGCTCCGACTCTATGAACACTGAAGCTTTCTTT
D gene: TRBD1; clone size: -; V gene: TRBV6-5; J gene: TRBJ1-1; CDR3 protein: CASSSGQENTEAFF; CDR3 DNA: TGTGCCAGCAGTTCCGGACAGGAGAACACTGAAGCTTTCTTT
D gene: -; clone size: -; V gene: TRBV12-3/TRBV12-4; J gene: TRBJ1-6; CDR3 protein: CASSFPGAPLHF; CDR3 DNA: TGTGCCAGCAGTTTCCCCGGAGCACCCCTCCACTTT
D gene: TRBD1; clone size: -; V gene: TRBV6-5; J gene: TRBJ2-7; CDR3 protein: CASTKRRGQTYEQYF; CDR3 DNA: TGTGCCAGCACCAAACGAAGGGGACAGACCTACGAGCAGTACTTC
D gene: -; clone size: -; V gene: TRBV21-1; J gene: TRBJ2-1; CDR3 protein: CASRQQGIEYNEQFF; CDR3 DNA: TGTGCCAGCCGCCAACAGGGGATAGAATACAATGAGCAGTTCTTC
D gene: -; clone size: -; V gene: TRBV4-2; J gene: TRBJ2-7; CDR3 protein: CASSQLSGAYEQYF; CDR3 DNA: TGTGCCAGCAGCCAACTTAGCGGTGCCTACGAGCAGTACTTC
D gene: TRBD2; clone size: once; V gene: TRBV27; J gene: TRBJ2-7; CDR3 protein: CASSPTSGSTYEQYF; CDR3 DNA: TGTGCCAGCAGTCCGACTAGCGGGAGCACCTACGAGCAGTACTTC
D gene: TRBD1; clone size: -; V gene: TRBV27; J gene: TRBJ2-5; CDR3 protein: CASKEAGQGTETQYF; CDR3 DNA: TGTGCCAGCAAGGAGGCGGGACAGGGGACGGAGACCCAGTACTTC
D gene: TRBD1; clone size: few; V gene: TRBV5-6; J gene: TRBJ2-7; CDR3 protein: CASSYGQGRYEQYF; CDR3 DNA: TGTGCCAGCAGCTATGGACAGGGGCGGTACGAGCAGTACTTC
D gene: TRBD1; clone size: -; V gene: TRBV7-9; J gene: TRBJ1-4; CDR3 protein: CASSQGQGNEKLFF; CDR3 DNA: TGTGCCAGCAGCCAGGGACAGGGGAATGAAAAACTGTTTTTT
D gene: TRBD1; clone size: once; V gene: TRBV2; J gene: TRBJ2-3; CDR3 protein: CASSERTGGDTQYF; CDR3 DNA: TGTGCCAGCAGTGAAAGGACAGGCGGTGATACGCAGTATTTT
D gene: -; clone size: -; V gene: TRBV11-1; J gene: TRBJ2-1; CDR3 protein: CASSFNGGTYNEQFF; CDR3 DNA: TGTGCCAGCAGCTTTAACGGGGGAACGTACAATGAGCAGTTCTTC
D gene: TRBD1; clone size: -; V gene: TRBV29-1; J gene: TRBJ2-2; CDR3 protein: CSAGTGNTGELFF; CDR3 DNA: TGCAGCGCCGGGACAGGGAACACCGGGGAGCTGTTTTTT
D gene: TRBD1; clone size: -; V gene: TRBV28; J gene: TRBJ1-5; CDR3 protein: CASSLTGPGNQPQHF; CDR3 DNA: TGTGCCAGCAGTTTGACAGGGCCAGGCAATCAGCCCCAGCATTTT
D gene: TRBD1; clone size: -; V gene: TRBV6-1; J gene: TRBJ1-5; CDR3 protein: CASSESGGPVQPQHF; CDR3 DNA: TGTGCCAGCAGTGAGTCAGGGGGCCCGGTCCAGCCCCAGCATTTT
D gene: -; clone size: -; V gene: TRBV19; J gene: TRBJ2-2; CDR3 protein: CASSIGYAWRTGELFF; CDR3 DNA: TGTGCCAGTAGTATAGGGTACGCGTGGAGGACCGGGGAGCTGTTTTTT
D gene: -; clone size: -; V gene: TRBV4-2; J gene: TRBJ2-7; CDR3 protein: CASSQDSGNYEQYF; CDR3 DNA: TGTGCCAGCAGCCAAGATTCCGGGAACTACGAGCAGTACTTC
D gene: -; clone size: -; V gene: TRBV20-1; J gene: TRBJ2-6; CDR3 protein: CSASAVSGANVLTF; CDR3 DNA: TGCAGTGCTAGTGCGGTCTCTGGGGCCAACGTCCTGACTTTC
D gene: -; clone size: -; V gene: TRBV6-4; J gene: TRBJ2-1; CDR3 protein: CASSRTEDNEQFF; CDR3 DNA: TGTGCCAGCAGTCGGACGGAGGACAATGAGCAGTTCTTC
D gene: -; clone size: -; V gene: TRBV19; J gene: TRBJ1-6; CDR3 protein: CASSIRLDRINSPLHF; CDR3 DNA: TGTGCCAGTAGCATACGACTCGACAGGATTAATTCACCCCTCCACTTT
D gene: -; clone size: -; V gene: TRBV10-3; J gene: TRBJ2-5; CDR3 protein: CAISGQKGETQYF; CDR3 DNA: TGTGCCATCAGCGGACAGAAAGGAGAGACCCAGTACTTC
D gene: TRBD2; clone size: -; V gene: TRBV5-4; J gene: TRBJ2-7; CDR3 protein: CASSSVGTISGEQYF; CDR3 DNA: TGTGCCAGCAGCTCGGTGGGGACTATTAGTGGGGAGCAGTACTTC
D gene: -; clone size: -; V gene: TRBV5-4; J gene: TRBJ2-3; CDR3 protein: CASSESGRVHGTQYF; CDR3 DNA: TGTGCCAGCAGCGAAAGCGGGCGGGTCCACGGTACGCAGTATTTT
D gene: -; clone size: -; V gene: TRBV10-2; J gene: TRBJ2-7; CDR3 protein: CASSDVGKGAEQYF; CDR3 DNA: TGCGCCAGCAGTGACGTAGGGAAGGGAGCCGAGCAGTACTTC
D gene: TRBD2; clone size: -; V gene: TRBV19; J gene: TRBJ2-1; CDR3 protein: CASTVTSGEYNEQFF; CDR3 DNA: TGTGCCAGTACCGTCACTAGCGGGGAATACAATGAGCAGTTCTTC
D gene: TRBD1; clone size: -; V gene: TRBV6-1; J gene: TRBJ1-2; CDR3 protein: CASSESWTGNYGYTF; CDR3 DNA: TGTGCCAGCAGTGAAAGTTGGACAGGGAACTATGGCTACACCTTC
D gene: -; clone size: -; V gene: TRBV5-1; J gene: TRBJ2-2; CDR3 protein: CASSLGQFTGELFF; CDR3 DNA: TGCGCCAGCAGCTTGGGACAATTCACCGGGGAGCTGTTTTTT
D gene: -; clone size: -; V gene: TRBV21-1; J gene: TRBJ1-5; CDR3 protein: CASSIGQPNQPQHF; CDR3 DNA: TGTGCCAGCAGCATTGGGCAGCCAAATCAGCCCCAGCATTTT
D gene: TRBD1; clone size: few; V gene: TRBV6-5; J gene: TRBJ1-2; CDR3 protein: CASSYLSGQSNYGYTF; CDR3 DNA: TGTGCCAGCAGTTATCTATCGGGACAGTCCAACTATGGCTACACCTTC
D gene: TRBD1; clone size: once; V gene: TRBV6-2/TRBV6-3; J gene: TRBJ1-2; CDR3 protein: CASSYGTGVRGYTF; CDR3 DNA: TGTGCCAGCAGTTACGGGACAGGGGTCAGGGGCTACACCTTC